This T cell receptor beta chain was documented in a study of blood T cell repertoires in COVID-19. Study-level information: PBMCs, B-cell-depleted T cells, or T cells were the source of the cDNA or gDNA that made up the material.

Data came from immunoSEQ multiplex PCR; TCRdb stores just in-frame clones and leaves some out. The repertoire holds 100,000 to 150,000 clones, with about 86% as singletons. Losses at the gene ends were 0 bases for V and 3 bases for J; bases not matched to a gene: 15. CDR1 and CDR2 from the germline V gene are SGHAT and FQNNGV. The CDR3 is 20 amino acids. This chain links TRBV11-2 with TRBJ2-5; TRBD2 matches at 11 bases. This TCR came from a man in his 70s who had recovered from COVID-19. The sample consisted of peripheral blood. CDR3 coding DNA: TGTGCCAGCAGCTTAGAGGGAGGGGGTAGCGGGAGGGCTAACGAAGAGACCCAGTACTTC. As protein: CASSLEGGGSGRANEETQYF.